This T cell receptor (beta chain) was sequenced in a study of human T cells and chemical hapten exposure. Study information: Across its approximately 25 weeks, the study gave patients weekly diphenylcyclopropenone doses to the scalp. Small differences in pooled library volume mainly drove the variation in TCR yields per sample.

This clonotype has a handful of counts. Its target is not known. Findings and limits, study-wide: Expanded TCRs created a significantly greater count of big CDR3 similarity clusters than controls did.

Time point of the sample: patch test 2, 6 weeks after DPC sensitization. The treatment: therapeutic diphenylcyclopropenone sensitization with weekly scalp DPC. Individual cDNA molecules (in the library) carried attached unique molecular identifiers. MiXCR, applied by TCRdb to the RACE reads, yields one record per CDR3 protein. The table has around 67,000 distinct CDR3 sequences, about 8.5% seen once; the top ten hold roughly 3.8%. This CDR3 has 16 amino acids. V dropped 0 bases and J dropped 0 bases, with 10 bases sitting between them. Germline CDR1 and CDR2: SGHRS and YFSETQ. The receptor was isolated from a woman in her 50s with alopecia areata. Some clones in this sample may be carry-over from other donors' samples. The J gene is TRBJ2-1, the V gene TRBV5-1, with a weak D call TRBD2 (6 bases). The sequences come from whole blood, collected in connection with sensitization to the hapten diphenylcyclopropenone (DPC). CDR3 in DNA: TGCGCCAGCAGCTTGGCCACCGGGAGCTCCTACAATGAGCAGTTCTTC. Translating it yields CASSLATGSSYNEQFF.